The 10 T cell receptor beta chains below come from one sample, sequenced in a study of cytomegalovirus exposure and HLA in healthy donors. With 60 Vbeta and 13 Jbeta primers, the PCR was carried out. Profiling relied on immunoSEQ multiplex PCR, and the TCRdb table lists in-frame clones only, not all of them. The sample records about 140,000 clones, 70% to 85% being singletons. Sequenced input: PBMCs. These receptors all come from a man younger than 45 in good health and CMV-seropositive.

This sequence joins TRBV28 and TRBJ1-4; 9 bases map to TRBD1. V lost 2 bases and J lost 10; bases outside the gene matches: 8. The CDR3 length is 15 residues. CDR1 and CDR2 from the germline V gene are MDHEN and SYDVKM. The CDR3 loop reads CASSLIRQGDGKLFF. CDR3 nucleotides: TGTGCCAGCAGTTTAATCAGACAGGGGGACGGAAAACTGTTTTTT.

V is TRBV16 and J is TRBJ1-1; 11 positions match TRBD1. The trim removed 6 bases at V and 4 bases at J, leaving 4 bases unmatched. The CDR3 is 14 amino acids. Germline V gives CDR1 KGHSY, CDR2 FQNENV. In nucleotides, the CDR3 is TGTGCCAGCAGTCTCGGGACAGGGGGCACTGAAGCTTTCTTT. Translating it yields CASSLGTGGTEAFF. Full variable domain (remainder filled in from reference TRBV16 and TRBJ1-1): GEEVAQTPKHLVRGEGQKAKLYCAPIKGHSYVFWYQQVLKNEFKFLISFQNENVFDETGMPKERFSAKCLPNSPCSLEIQATKLEDSAVYFCASSLGTGGTEAFFGQGTRLTVV.

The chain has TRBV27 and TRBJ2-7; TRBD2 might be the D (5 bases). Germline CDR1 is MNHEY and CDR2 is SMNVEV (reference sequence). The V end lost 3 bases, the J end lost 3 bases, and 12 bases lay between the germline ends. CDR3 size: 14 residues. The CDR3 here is CASSFGYRDYEQYF. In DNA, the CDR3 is TGTGCCAGCAGTTTCGGGTATCGGGACTACGAGCAGTACTTC.

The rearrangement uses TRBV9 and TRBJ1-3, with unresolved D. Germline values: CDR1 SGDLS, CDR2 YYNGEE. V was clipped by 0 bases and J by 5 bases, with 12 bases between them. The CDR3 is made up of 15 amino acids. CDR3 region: CASSVEASPRNTIYF. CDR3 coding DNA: TGTGCCAGCAGCGTAGAGGCTAGTCCTCGAAACACCATATATTTT.

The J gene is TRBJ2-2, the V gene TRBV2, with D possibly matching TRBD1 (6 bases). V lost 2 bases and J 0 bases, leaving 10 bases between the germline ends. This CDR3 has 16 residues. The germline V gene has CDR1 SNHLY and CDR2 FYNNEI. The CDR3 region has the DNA TGTGCCAGCAGTGAACTGACAGGCCCGAACACCGGGGAGCTGTTTTTT. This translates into CASSELTGPNTGELFF.

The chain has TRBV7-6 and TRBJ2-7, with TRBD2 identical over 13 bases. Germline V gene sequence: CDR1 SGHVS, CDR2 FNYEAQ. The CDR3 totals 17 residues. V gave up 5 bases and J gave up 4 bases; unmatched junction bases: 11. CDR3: CASSPGAGLAGLYEQYF. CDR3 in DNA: TGTGCCAGCAGCCCAGGGGCGGGACTAGCGGGATTATACGAGCAGTACTTC. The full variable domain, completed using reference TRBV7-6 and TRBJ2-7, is GAGVSQSPRYKVTKRGQDVALRCDPISGHVSLYWYRQALGQGPEFLTYFNYEAQQDKSGLPNDRFSAERPEGSISTLTIQRTEQRDSAMYRCASSPGAGLAGLYEQYFGPGTRLTVT.

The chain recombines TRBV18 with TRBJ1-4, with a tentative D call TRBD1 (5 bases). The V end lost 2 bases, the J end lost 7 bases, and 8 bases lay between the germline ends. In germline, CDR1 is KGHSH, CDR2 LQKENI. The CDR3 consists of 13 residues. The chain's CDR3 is CASSPMGGEKLFF. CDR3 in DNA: TGTGCCAGCTCACCAATGGGGGGTGAAAAACTGTTTTTT. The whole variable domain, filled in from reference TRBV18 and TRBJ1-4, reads NAGVMQNPRHLVRRRGQEARLRCSPMKGHSHVYWYRQLPEEGLKFMVYLQKENIIDESGMPKERFSAEFPKEGPSILRIQQVVRGDSAAYFCASSPMGGEKLFFGSGTQLSVL.

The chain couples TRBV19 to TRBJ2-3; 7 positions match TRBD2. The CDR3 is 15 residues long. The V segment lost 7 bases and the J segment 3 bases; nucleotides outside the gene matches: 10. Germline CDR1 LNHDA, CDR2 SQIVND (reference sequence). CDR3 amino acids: CASKFGGEGTDTQYF. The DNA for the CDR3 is TGTGCCAGTAAATTCGGCGGGGAGGGGACAGATACGCAGTATTTT.

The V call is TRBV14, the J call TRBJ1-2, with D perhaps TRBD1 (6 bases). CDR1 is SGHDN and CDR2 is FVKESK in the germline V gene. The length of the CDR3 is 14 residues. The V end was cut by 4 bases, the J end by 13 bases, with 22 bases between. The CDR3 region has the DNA TGTGCCAGCAGCCTCCCCGGGACACCTTCGGCGGGCACCTTC. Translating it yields CASSLPGTPSAGTF.

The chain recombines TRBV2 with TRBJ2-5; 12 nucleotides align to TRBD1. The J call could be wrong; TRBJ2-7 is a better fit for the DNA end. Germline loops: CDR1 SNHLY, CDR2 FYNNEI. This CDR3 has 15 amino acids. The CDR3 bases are TGTGCCAGCAGCGGACGATGGGACAGGGGGCCCGAGCAGTACTTC. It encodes CASSGRWDRGPEQYF.